This record covers a single T cell receptor beta chain. Its target is unknown. Using its own MiXCR run on the reads, TCRdb lists one record per CDR3 protein. The sample has 700,000 to 850,000 distinct CDR3 sequences; over 25% are singletons. The sample is drawn from a study of T cell repertoires in cytomegalovirus infection. For the study at large: Researchers turned to recently identified HLA-C-restricted CMV epitopes as well as well-studied HLA-B-restricted ones. Signatures in public TCR beta sequences pointed to both CMV infection and matching HLA type. Study-level points and caveats: The study found HLA-C-restricted CMV-specific TCR beta clonotypes dominating the ex vivo response.

The source is a human donor in good health (CMV status not recorded). Some clones in this sample may be carry-over from other donors' samples. This specimen consisted of cultured CD8+ T cells from PBMCs, obtained from culture after CMV antigen stimulation.

The CDR3 DNA follows: TGTGCCAGCCAATCCGGGACAGTTCTTAACTATGGCTACACCTTC. It is translated as CASQSGTVLNYGYTF. The rearrangement links TRBV25-1 to TRBJ1-2, with 7 bases identical to TRBD1. V lost 8 bases, J lost 1 base, and 10 bases stayed unmatched. Per the germline V gene, CDR1 is MGHDK and CDR2 is SYGVNS. The CDR3 is 15 amino acids.